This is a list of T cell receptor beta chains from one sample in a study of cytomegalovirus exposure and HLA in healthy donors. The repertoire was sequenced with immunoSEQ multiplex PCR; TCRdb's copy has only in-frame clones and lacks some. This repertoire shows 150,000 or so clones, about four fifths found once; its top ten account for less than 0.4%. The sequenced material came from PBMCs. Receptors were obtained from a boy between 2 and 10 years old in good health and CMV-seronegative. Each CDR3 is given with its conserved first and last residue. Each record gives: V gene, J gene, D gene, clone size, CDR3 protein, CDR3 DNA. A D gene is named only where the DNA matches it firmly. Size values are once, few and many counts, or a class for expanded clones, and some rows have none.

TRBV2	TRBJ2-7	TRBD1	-	CASSDFLGQSYEQYF	TGTGCCAGCAGCGATTTCTTGGGACAGTCCTACGAGCAGTACTTC
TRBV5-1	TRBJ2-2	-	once	CASSFSGPRGELFF	TGCGCCAGCAGCTTTAGCGGCCCCCGGGGGGAGCTGTTTTTT
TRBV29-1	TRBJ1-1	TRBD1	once	CSGRTGTTNTEAFF	TGCAGCGGGCGGACAGGGACTACGAACACTGAAGCTTTCTTT
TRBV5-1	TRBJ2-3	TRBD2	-	CASSLAGTTSGRITDTQYF	TGCGCCAGCAGCTTGGCCGGGACTACTAGCGGGAGGATCACAGATACGCAGTATTTT
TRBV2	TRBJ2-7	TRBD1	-	CASRVTGNYNEQYF	TGTGCCAGCAGGGTGACAGGGAATTATAACGAGCAGTACTTC
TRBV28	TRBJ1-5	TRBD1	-	CASSSGQGNQPQHF	TGTGCCAGCAGTTCCGGACAGGGTAATCAGCCCCAGCATTTT
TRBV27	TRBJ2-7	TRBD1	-	CASSHAGTAYEQYF	TGTGCCAGCAGCCATGCCGGGACAGCCTACGAGCAGTACTTC
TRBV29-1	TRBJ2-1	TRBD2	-	CSVRPRGGRSYNEQFF	TGCAGCGTGAGACCCAGGGGCGGGAGGTCCTACAATGAGCAGTTCTTC
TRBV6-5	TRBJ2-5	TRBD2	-	CASSSPLAGGQETQYF	TGTGCCAGCAGTTCCCCCCTAGCGGGAGGACAAGAGACCCAGTACTTC
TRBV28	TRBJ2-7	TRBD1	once	CASRRSGGLSYEQYF	TGTGCCAGCAGACGCTCAGGGGGCCTCTCCTACGAGCAGTACTTC
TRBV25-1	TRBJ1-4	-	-	CASSEIGGEGNEKLFF	TGTGCCAGCAGTGAAATCGGCGGGGAAGGTAATGAAAAACTGTTTTTT
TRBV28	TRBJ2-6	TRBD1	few	CASSFPTGITGGANVLTF	TGTGCCAGCAGTTTCCCGACAGGGATCACGGGTGGGGCCAACGTCCTGACTTTC
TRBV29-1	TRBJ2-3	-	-	CSVEEGQSTDTQYF	TGCAGCGTTGAAGAGGGGCAGTCCACAGATACGCAGTATTTT
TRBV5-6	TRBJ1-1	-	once	CASSLVAPPGSTEAFF	TGTGCCAGCAGCTTGGTTGCACCCCCGGGGAGCACTGAAGCTTTCTTT
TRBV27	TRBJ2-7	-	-	CASSLSGQGFSYEQYF	TGTGCCAGCAGTTTATCGGGCCAGGGTTTTTCCTACGAGCAGTACTTC
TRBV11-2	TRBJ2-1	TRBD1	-	CASSSTGGRQFF	TGTGCCAGCAGCTCGACAGGGGGCCGGCAGTTCTTC
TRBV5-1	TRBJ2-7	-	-	CASSLTGIPYEQYF	TGCGCCAGCAGCTTAACAGGGATTCCCTACGAGCAGTACTTC
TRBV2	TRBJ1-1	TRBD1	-	CASILFLQGESNTEAFF	TGTGCCAGCATTCTATTCCTCCAGGGGGAATCGAACACTGAAGCTTTCTTT
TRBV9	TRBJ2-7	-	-	CASSVSPPYEQYF	TGTGCCAGCAGCGTATCCCCTCCCTACGAGCAGTACTTC
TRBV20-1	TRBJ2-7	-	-	CSGTLNYEQYF	TGCAGCGGGACTTTGAACTACGAGCAGTACTTC
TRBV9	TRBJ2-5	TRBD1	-	CASSEGQGSVETQYF	TGTGCCAGCAGCGAAGGACAGGGGAGTGTAGAGACCCAGTACTTC
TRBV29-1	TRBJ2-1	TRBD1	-	CSDRDRYNEQFF	TGCAGCGACCGGGACAGGTACAATGAGCAGTTCTTC
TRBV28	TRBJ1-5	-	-	CASTLVGPQHF	TGTGCCAGCACCCTCGTCGGGCCCCAGCATTTT
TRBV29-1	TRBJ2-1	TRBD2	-	CSVEVLLAGRSSYNEQFF	TGCAGCGTTGAGGTTTTACTAGCGGGGCGGAGCTCCTACAATGAGCAGTTCTTC
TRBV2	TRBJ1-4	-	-	CARSKFGGGNEKLFF	TGTGCCAGAAGCAAATTCGGGGGTGGGAATGAAAAACTGTTTTTT
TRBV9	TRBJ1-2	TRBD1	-	CASSLDRGRVGYTF	TGTGCCAGCAGCCTAGACAGGGGGCGTGTGGGCTACACCTTC
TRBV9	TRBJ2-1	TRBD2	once	CASSLTSGLNNEQFF	TGTGCCAGCAGCCTAACTAGCGGGCTGAACAATGAGCAGTTCTTC
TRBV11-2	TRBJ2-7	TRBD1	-	CASSLEDREGYYEQYF	TGTGCCAGCAGCTTAGAGGACAGGGAAGGCTACTACGAGCAGTACTTC